Given below is one T cell receptor beta chain in context. What antigen it recognizes has not been identified. Qualities for individual bases were not recorded, and no much larger clone is one base off. The data were obtained in a study of T-cell memory formation after mild COVID-19 (dated by TCRdb to about 2021). About the full investigation: Most TCR sequence clusters were specific to one of the two donors. In two donors, T-cell clones that expanded and contracted after mild COVID-19 were followed by sequencing TCRalpha and TCRbeta repertoires longitudinally. The cohort was made up of two young adult volunteers, one female and one male, who were previously healthy.

Sequencing relied on an Illumina NovaSeq 6000. Using 5'RACE with constant-segment primers, TCRalpha and TCRbeta cDNA libraries were constructed, with sample barcodes and unique molecular identifiers added in the process. Trizol reagent was used to extract RNA from every sample. Libraries were amplified in two PCR steps, with a second sample barcode and Illumina TruSeq adapters added in the second step. Sequencing of libraries was performed on an Illumina NovaSeq with 2 x 150 bp paired-end reads. The published analysis was carried out like this. Reads were demultiplexed and collapsed into UMI-guided consensus sequences with migec v1.2.7. Using mixcr v2.1.11, UMI consensuses were aligned to TRA and TRB V and J templates and then assembled into clonotypes. A clonotype was counted as expanded or contracted only if both edgeR and NoisET called the change significant, with noise models trained on biological replicates. For edgeR calls, a false discovery rate-adjusted p below 0.01 and a log2 fold-change threshold of 1 were applied. As an exploratory analysis of dynamics, PCA with hierarchical clustering was applied to max-normalized trajectories of the 1000 most abundant clonotypes. The CD4 or CD8 phenotype of responding clones was assigned using the separately sequenced CD4+ and CD8+ repertoires. TCRdb cleaned the public reads at Q25 with fastp, built clones with MiXCR and kept in-frame beta chains. Every entry covers one CDR3 protein and lists the most common genes and DNA from its rows. V and J calls and clone size were set by TCRdb, not the authors. The sample includes 550,000 to 600,000 distinct CDR3 sequences, with 15% to 20% observed a single time. The ten largest clonotypes hold around 8.1% of the sample.

Study-wide findings and limitations: Contracting CD4+ clones turned up mainly in the CM and EM memory subsets, whereas EMRA was where CD8+ clones were enriched. Some responding clones were found in pre-infection memory, which suggests that pre-existing cross-reactive memory T cells took part in the SARS-CoV-2 response. Balanced CD4/CD8 phenotypes were observed for clones contracting from day 15 to 85, whereas a bias towards CD4+ was observed for a second wave of clones expanding from day 15 to 37. SARS-CoV-2 specificity was not confirmed for the second-wave clones peaking on day 37. Only two mild cases were covered by the study, and larger cohorts that include severe cases with pre-infection samples were considered necessary.

PBMCs were isolated by Ficoll-Paque density gradient centrifugation. V sheds 0 bases and J sheds 16 bases, leaving 13 bases between their ends. Looking up the germline V gene (reference sequence) yields CDR1 DFQATT and CDR2 SNEGSKA. Reading from cysteine to phenylalanine, the CDR3 counts 11 amino acids. Only CDR3 DNA remains: 33 bases, in frame from the first base. Sequenced sample: PBMCs or a T cell subset sorted from them (not recorded which). The receptor chain draws on TRBV20-1 and TRBJ2-1; no D gene call is confident. The TCR was taken from an adult woman who had mild COVID-19 (a few samples of this study predate the infection). The sample titles of this study are shuffled in the database, so cell type and time point are left out; the donor was told from shared clones. The DNA is as follows: TGCAGTGCTAGAGATCACGGTATGCAATTCTTC. It translates as CSARDHGMQFF.